This record concerns one T cell receptor beta chain sequence. This same CDR3 is encoded by further DNA sequences in the sample. Using immunoSEQ multiplex PCR, the repertoire was profiled, and TCRdb retains in-frame clones only, with some absent. In the table there are roughly 10,000 clones, roughly 30% of which are singletons. The data stem from a study of graft-versus-host responses after intestinal transplantation. Germline lookup yields CDR1 SGHRS and CDR2 YFSETQ. With V trimmed by 3 bases and J by 8 bases, 10 bases remained unmatched. This CDR3 contains 15 residues. This chain joins TRBV5-1 and TRBJ1-2; 10 bases fit TRBD1. This receptor was taken from a human patient who was an organ donor for intestinal transplantation. The sample was alloreactive CD4+ T cells from a mixed lymphocyte reaction culture, taken before transplantation. Subset noted: CFSE-low proliferating T cells sorted from roughly 6-day pre-transplant mixed lymphocyte reaction (GvH or HvG direction). CDR3 in DNA: TGCGCCAGCAGCTCATGGACAGGGGGAATCTCGGGCTACACCTTC. It encodes CASSSWTGGISGYTF.